The next 22 T cell receptor beta chains were all read from a single sample in a study of blood T cells in healthy people across ages. Together with a sample-barcoded 5' primer, a J-beta primer mix was included in a second PCR lasting about 6 to 11 cycles. In TCRdb, the 5' RACE reads were re-called with MiXCR into one record per CDR3 protein. The sample lists 730,000 or so distinct CDR3 sequences; about 40% were seen once. Sequencing was performed on blood. These receptors originate from a woman aged 55-70 years in good health.

The rearrangement links TRBV20-1 to TRBJ2-4, with TRBD2 identical over 10 bases. Trimming removed 5 bases from V and 0 bases from J; junction bases left unmatched: 13. Germline loops: CDR1 DFQATT, CDR2 SNEGSKA (reference sequence). The CDR3 contains 18 residues. CDR3 bases: TGCAGTGCTTCCCGCGGTAGCGGGGGGTCCGGAGCCAAAAACATTCAGTACTTC. Translated: CSASRGSGGSGAKNIQYF.

This clonotype was counted a few times. The CDR3 DNA is TGTGCCACCGACTCAGGGGTTTTAAGCACTGAAGCTTTCTTT. Translation: CATDSGVLSTEAFF. The chain couples TRBV10-3 to TRBJ1-1; D might be TRBD1 (6 bases). The CDR3 sequence is 14 residues long. The ends were cut back, 10 bases at V and 4 bases at J, with 19 bases in the middle. The germline V gene has CDR1 ENHRY and CDR2 SYGVKD.

The chain joins TRBV29-1 to TRBJ2-7, with 9 bases matching TRBD2. Per the germline V gene, CDR1 is SQVTM and CDR2 is ANQGSEA. Losses at the gene ends were 0 bases for V and 6 bases for J; bases not matched to a gene: 3. The CDR3 runs to 13 residues. In DNA form, the CDR3 reads TGCAGCGTTGAAGAGCGGGAGGGCGTCGAGCAGTACTTC. This gives the protein CSVEEREGVEQYF.

This clonotype has only a few counts. The chain employs TRBV6-5 and TRBJ1-2, with TRBD1 as a possible D gene (5 bases). The CDR3 runs 14 residues. Germline V gene data show CDR1 as MNHEY and CDR2 as SVGAGI. V gave up 6 bases and J gave up 4 bases, with 15 bases separating them. The CDR3 loop is CASSSDSYLYGYTF. CDR3 nucleotide sequence: TGTGCCAGCAGCAGTGACAGCTATCTCTATGGCTACACCTTC.

As concerns this clonotype: A much larger clone differs by one base, so this may be a read error. This rearrangement joins TRBV2 to TRBJ1-1, with 7 nucleotides matching TRBD1. CDR3 length equals 13 residues. Unmatched junction bases numbered 7, after V lost 6 bases and J lost 6 bases. Germline V CDR1 and CDR2: SNHLY, FYNNEI. Written as DNA, the CDR3 is TGTGCCAGCAGACTGGACAGGCGCGCTGAAGCTTTCTTT. Its translation is CASRLDRRAEAFF. The variable domain in full, completed from reference TRBV2 and TRBJ1-1, reads EPEVTQTPSHQVTQMGQEVILRCVPISNHLYFYWYRQILGQKVEFLVSFYNNEISEKSEIFDDQFSVERPDGSNFTLKIRSTKLEDSAMYFCASRLDRRAEAFFGQGTRLTVV.

The J gene is TRBJ1-1, the V gene TRBV28, with D possibly TRBD1 on 6 matching bases. Germline V gene sequence: CDR1 MDHEN, CDR2 SYDVKM. This CDR3 spans 16 amino acids. V was clipped by 4 bases and J by 2 bases, with 17 bases between them. CDR3: CASSSSGGAFNTEAFF. In DNA form, the CDR3 reads TGTGCCAGCAGTTCCTCTGGGGGCGCGTTCAACACTGAAGCTTTCTTT.

The rearrangement joins TRBV18 to TRBJ1-3; D is uncertain. The CDR3 runs to 15 residues. Germline V gives CDR1 KGHSH, CDR2 LQKENI. V lost 1 base, J lost 0 bases, and 7 bases lay in between. The CDR3 loop is CASSPQPDSGNTIYF. The CDR3 region has the DNA TGTGCCAGCTCACCACAGCCGGACTCTGGAAACACCATATATTTT.

This clonotype has a count of ten or more. V usage is TRBV4-1 and J usage is TRBJ2-3; possible D gene TRBD2, 5 bases. Trimming stripped 8 bases from V and 5 bases from J, with 17 bases between. Germline lookup yields CDR1 MGHRA and CDR2 YSYEKL. The CDR3 has 14 residues. The CDR3 DNA sequence: TGCGCCAGCCTACTAGATCAAACGGGAGATACGCAGTATTTT. It yields the protein CASLLDQTGDTQYF.

To note about this clonotype: One base away lies a much larger clone, so this may be a sequencing read error. The rearrangement links TRBV12-3 or TRBV12-4 to TRBJ2-1; tentatively, D is TRBD1 (6 bases). This CDR3 has 14 residues. Deletions cut 4 bases from V and 10 bases from J, with 17 bases between. CDR3 DNA: TGTGCCAGCAGTTCCCCCGGACAGAAAGGGGAGCAGTTCTTC. This gives the protein CASSSPGQKGEQFF.

The chain is built from TRBV20-1 and TRBJ2-7, with a weak D call TRBD2 (6 bases). Trimming removed 5 bases from V and 7 bases from J, with 21 bases in between. Germline V CDR1 and CDR2: DFQATT, SNEGSKA (reference sequence). The CDR3 spans 14 residues. The CDR3 coding sequence is TGCAGTGCTCCCGCTAGATCGCGGGGAATTGAGCAGTACTTC. As protein: CSAPARSRGIEQYF.

The gene calls are TRBV20-1 and TRBJ2-1, with 11 bases lining up with TRBD1. With the DNA end fitting TRBJ2-7 better, the J assignment may be wrong. The CDR3 loop spans 18 amino acids. CDR1 is DFQATT, CDR2 SNEGSKA, per germline (reference sequence). The CDR3 sequence: CSARALDRGRSAYNEQYF. As DNA, the CDR3 is TGCAGTGCTAGAGCCCTGGACAGGGGGCGTTCTGCCTACAATGAGCAGTACTTC.

The chain couples TRBV3-1 to TRBJ2-7; 8 bases are a match to TRBD1. The CDR3 length is 14 residues. Per the germline V gene, CDR1 is LGHDT and CDR2 is YNNKEL (reference sequence). With 3 bases clipped from V and 5 bases from J, the junction kept 6 bases outside the gene matches. The CDR3 protein is CASSHFRGHNEQYF. As DNA, the CDR3 is TGTGCCAGCAGCCACTTCAGGGGGCACAACGAGCAGTACTTC.

The sample holds a few counts of this clonotype. The rearrangement joins TRBV7-3 to TRBJ2-1; D not resolved. Looked up from germline, CDR1 is SGHTA and CDR2 is FQGTGA. V shed 5 bases and J shed 0 bases, with 11 bases lying between them. This CDR3 has 15 amino acids. CDR3 loop: CASSPHLSSYNEQFF. CDR3 DNA sequence: TGTGCCAGCAGCCCCCACTTAAGCTCCTACAATGAGCAGTTCTTC.

This chain joins TRBV2 and TRBJ1-5; 7 nucleotides align to TRBD1. This CDR3 comprises 13 residues. CDR1 is SNHLY, CDR2 FYNNEI, per germline. J lost 3 bases, V lost 6 bases, and 2 bases had no gene match. The CDR3 DNA follows: TGTGCCAGCAGGGGACAGCCCAATCAGCCCCAGCATTTT. It specifies CASRGQPNQPQHF. Full variable domain (rest looked up from reference TRBV2 and TRBJ1-5): EPEVTQTPSHQVTQMGQEVILRCVPISNHLYFYWYRQILGQKVEFLVSFYNNEISEKSEIFDDQFSVERPDGSNFTLKIRSTKLEDSAMYFCASRGQPNQPQHFGDGTRLSIL.

This clonotype was counted a single time. The CDR3: CASSRQTGWNTGELFF. CDR3 nucleotide sequence: TGTGCCAGCAGCAGACAGACAGGGTGGAACACCGGGGAGCTGTTTTTT. The rearrangement uses TRBV9 and TRBJ2-2; 7 bases fit TRBD1. CDR1 is SGDLS, CDR2 YYNGEE, per germline. This CDR3 has 16 residues. V dropped 4 bases and J dropped 1; count of bases not matched to a gene: 7.

This clonotype was found a few times. The gene calls are TRBV20-1 and TRBJ1-4; the D is unclear. Per the germline V gene, CDR1 is DFQATT and CDR2 is SNEGSKA (reference sequence). The CDR3 consists of 14 residues. V shed 5 bases and J shed 1 base, with 11 bases lying between them. The CDR3 DNA follows: TGCAGTGCTGAGGGTAGTCAAACTAATGAAAAACTGTTTTTT. Residues: CSAEGSQTNEKLFF.

In this sample, this clonotype turned up a few times. The chain uses TRBV7-2 and TRBJ2-3, with 9 bases that match TRBD2. With V trimmed by 1 base and J by 4 bases, 18 bases remained unmatched. The length of the CDR3 is 20 residues. Germline V lookup: CDR1 SGHTA, CDR2 FQGNSA. The CDR3 here is CASSLVRLGIAGVMADTQYF. In DNA form, the CDR3 reads TGTGCCAGCAGCTTAGTTCGGTTGGGGATAGCGGGAGTGATGGCAGATACGCAGTATTTT.

The rearrangement joins TRBV5-1 to TRBJ1-2; no definite D call. The CDR3 extends over 13 amino acids. The V gene's germline CDR1 is SGHRS and CDR2 YFSETQ. Trimming cost V 0 bases and J 9 bases, with 12 bases left between them. CDR3 coding DNA: TGCGCCAGCAGCTTGGCGCCTCAAGGGCGCTACACCTTC. Amino acid sequence: CASSLAPQGRYTF.

This clonotype was found many times. The rearrangement links TRBV12-3 or TRBV12-4 to TRBJ2-7; 8 bases map to TRBD2. The trim removed 7 bases at V and 2 bases at J, leaving 7 bases unmatched. CDR3 length: 14 residues. CDR3 region: CASTWGSGAYEQYF. CDR3 nucleotides: TGTGCCAGCACCTGGGGTAGCGGGGCCTACGAGCAGTACTTC.

The CDR3 bases are TGTGCCAGCAGAGGGACCATCACAGATACGCAGTATTTT. As protein: CASRGTITDTQYF. The J gene is TRBJ2-3, the V gene TRBV2; D is perhaps TRBD1 or TRBD2 (5 bases each). The CDR3 runs to 13 residues. V was trimmed by 6 bases and J by 2 bases, leaving 9 bases between them. Germline-derived CDR1 and CDR2 are SNHLY and FYNNEI.

This clonotype appeared a single time. The genes are TRBV7-9 and TRBJ2-7; tentative D call: TRBD2 (6 bases). The CDR3 is 15 residues long. V lost 5 bases, J lost 0 bases, and 14 bases lay in between. Germline V CDR1 and CDR2: SEHNR, FQNEAQ (reference sequence). Here the CDR3 DNA reads TGTGCCAGCAGCCCAACGGGACTCCCCTCCTACGAGCAGTACTTC. It codes for CASSPTGLPSYEQYF.

On this clonotype itself: Being one base from a much bigger clone, this may be a read error. The chain recombines TRBV7-2 with TRBJ2-5; 8 bases agree with TRBD1. CDR1 and CDR2 (germline): SGHTA, FQGNSA. The CDR3 totals 13 residues. V was clipped by 7 bases and J by 13 bases; unmatched bases: 14. The CDR3 spells CASNTGGGNERYF. The DNA of the CDR3 is TGTGCCAGCAACACAGGGGGTGGCAACGAGCGGTACTTC.